This paragraph reports one TCR beta chain. These data come from a study of blood T cell repertoires in COVID-19. Measured with immunoSEQ multiplex PCR; TCRdb has only the in-frame clones, and not every one. The data show approximately 300,000 clones, 80% to 90% seen once. Seattle patients were enrolled during active infection and followed longitudinally. Germline CDR1 reads KGHSH; CDR2 reads LQKENI. The V end was cut by 5 bases, the J end by 12 bases, with 23 bases between. The CDR3 runs 15 residues. The sequence came from a woman aged 45 to 65 with COVID-19, enrolled during active disease. The material sequenced was peripheral blood. This chain links TRBV18 with TRBJ2-1; D is perhaps TRBD2 (6 bases). The CDR3 bases are TGTGCCAGCTCAGACTATATAGCGGCCGCAATTCCGCAGTTCTTC. It codes for CASSDYIAAAIPQFF.